This TCR beta chain was obtained from a study of control samples from healthy donors and cancer patients. Germline CDR1 and CDR2: DFQATT and SNEGSKA (reference sequence). There are 10 residues in the CDR3. Assay used: immunoSEQ multiplex PCR; TCRdb lists only in-frame clones, some missing. The sample contains around 50,000 clones, roughly 90% of which appear only once. The chain combines TRBV20-1 with TRBJ2-5; D unresolved. The TCR was taken from a man in his forties with colorectal cancer. The sequencing sample was made of PBMCs. The CDR3 here is CSPGGETQYF. The CDR3 nucleotides are TGCAGCCCTGGTGGAGAGACCCAGTACTTC.